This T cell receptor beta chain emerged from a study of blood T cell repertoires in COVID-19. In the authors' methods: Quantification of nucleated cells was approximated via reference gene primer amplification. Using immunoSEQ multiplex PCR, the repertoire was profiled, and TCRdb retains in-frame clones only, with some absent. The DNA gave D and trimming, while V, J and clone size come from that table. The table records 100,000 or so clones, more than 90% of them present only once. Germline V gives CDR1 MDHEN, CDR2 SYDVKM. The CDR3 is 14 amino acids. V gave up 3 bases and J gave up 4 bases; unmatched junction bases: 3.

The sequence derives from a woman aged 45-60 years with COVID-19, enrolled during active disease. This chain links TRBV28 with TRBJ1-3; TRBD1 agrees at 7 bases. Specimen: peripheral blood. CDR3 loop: CASSFRGGGNTIYF. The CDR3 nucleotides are TGTGCCAGCAGTTTTCGAGGGGGCGGAAACACCATATATTTT.